The rows below give T cell receptor beta chains drawn from one sample of a study of neurological immune-mediated disorders. MiXCR, run by TCRdb on the 5' RACE reads, gives a single entry per CDR3 protein. The data hold tens of thousands of distinct CDR3 sequences, with approximately 4.5% observed a single time. The sequencing sample was made of PBMCs. The receptors were gathered from a woman aged 55-70 years with multiple sclerosis. Each CDR3 is given without its conserved first and last residue. The order of the fields is D gene, J gene, V gene, CDR3 length, CDR3 protein. D genes are given only for firm matches.

-	TRBJ2-5	TRBV7-8	12	ASSFKGLQETQY
TRBD1	TRBJ1-2	TRBV20-1	9	SATTGVGYT
-	TRBJ2-3	TRBV20-1	12	SASGVKWADTQY
TRBD2	TRBJ2-3	TRBV4-3	15	ASSQGTGTSGADTQY
-	TRBJ2-1	TRBV29-1	11	SVVRQGPNEQF
-	TRBJ2-4	TRBV7-2	14	ASSSTSGQGWNIQY
-	TRBJ1-5	TRBV4-1	14	ASSLTLGGKKQPQH
-	TRBJ2-5	TRBV12-3/TRBV12-4	12	ASSLGAVQETQY
TRBD2	TRBJ2-3	TRBV20-1	14	SASLAGVSSTDTQY
-	TRBJ2-3	TRBV7-9	11	ASTRIGTDTQY